The present entry profiles one T cell receptor beta chain with its context. In its sample, this clonotype was seen many times. This receptor's antigen is unknown. Per-nucleotide qualities are absent, and no much larger clonotype sits a single base away. In this study, sorted CD4+ and CD8+ T cells from the blood of healthy subjects and of severe aplastic anemia patients had their TCR repertoires deep-sequenced. Ficoll-Paque density gradient centrifugation was used to isolate peripheral blood mononuclear cells. Before DNA extraction, CD4+ and CD8+ T cells were sorted by FACS or by magnetic beads. The data belong to a study of CD8+CD57+ T cells in acquired aplastic anemia (dated by TCRdb to the late 2010s). Context from the whole study: DNA extracted from sorted CD4+ and CD8+ cells had a mean of 3.2 ug, with a range of roughly 0.19 to 27.4 ug. For healthy donor samples, the average read count was approximately 10 million for CD4+ cells and roughly 12 million for CD8+ cells. Paper-wide results and their limitations: CD8+ Simpson's diversity did not differ significantly between patients and healthy controls (P=0.060). Some 30 CD8+ CDR3 sequences were found to be shared between patients and controls, but these sequences appeared to be highly expressed in patients and within the immunodominant clones of the patients.

From cysteine to phenylalanine, the CDR3 is 11 amino acids long. CDR3 DNA only is kept here, 33 bases in frame from base 1. The germline V gene provides CDR1 SGDLS and CDR2 YYNGEE. V loses 7 bases of germline sequence and J loses 3 bases, and the interval between the two ends is 5 bases. Genomic DNA served as template for TCR beta VDJ combination and CDR3 sequence profiling. An Illumina HiSeq 2000 was the platform used for TCR repertoire sequencing. The paper's data handling went like this. Repertoires were assessed using TRBV/TRBJ rearrangement plots, CDR3 size and DJ length profiles, and Simpson's diversity index. Whichever DNA sequence was most abundant in the deep sequencing data was defined as the immunodominant clone. CDR3 amino acid sequences were checked for sharing between subjects and were compared against published repertoires and the VDJdb database. TCRdb reworked the public reads: Q25 trimming with fastp, MiXCR clone assembly, productive beta chains retained. Identical CDR3 protein sequences are pooled into one entry, listed with their most common genes and DNA. The V and J calls were determined by TCRdb, not by the authors. The sample table shows hundreds of thousands of distinct CDR3 sequences, and 55% to 70% are seen once. Clones ranked in the top ten supply 4% of the sample.

The chain joins TRBV9 to TRBJ1-5; no D gene is confidently identified. The sample was sorted CD4+, CD8+, or CD8+CD57+ T cells (not recorded which) from PBMCs. The origin of this receptor is a human donor in good health, serving as a control. The DNA sequence is as follows: TGTGCCAGCGGCACCAATCAGCCCCAGCATTTT. Translated, this is CASGTNQPQHF. Reference TRBV9 and TRBJ1-5 proteins supply the regions before and after the CDR3; the full variable domain is: DSGVTQTPKHLITATGQRVTLRCSPRSGDLSVYWYQQSLDQGLQFLIQYYNGEERAKGNILERFSAQQFPDLHSELNLSSLELGDSALYFCASGTNQPQHFGDGTRLSIL.